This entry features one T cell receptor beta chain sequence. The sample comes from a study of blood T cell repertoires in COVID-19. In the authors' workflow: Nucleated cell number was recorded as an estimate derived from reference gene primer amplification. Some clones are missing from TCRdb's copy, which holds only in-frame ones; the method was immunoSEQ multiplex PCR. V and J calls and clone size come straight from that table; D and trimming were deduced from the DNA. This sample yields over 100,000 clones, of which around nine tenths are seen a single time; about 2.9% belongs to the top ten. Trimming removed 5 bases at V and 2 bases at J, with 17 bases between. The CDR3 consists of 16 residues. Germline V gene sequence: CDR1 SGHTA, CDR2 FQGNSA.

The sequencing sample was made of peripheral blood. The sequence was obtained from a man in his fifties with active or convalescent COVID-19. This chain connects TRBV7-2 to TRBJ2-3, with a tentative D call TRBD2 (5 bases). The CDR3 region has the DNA TGTGCCAGCAGCCAACTCCCCGCTAGCAACACAGATACGCAGTATTTT. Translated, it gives CASSQLPASNTDTQYF.